This is a list of T cell receptor beta chains from one sample in a study of OX40 agonist ivuxolimab in advanced cancers. Profiling relied on immunoSEQ multiplex PCR, and the TCRdb table lists in-frame clones only, not all of them. The table has roughly 80,000 clones, roughly 87% seen once; the top ten hold around 5.9%. The starting material was CD4+ or CD8+ T cells sorted from blood, obtained in a trial of the OX40 agonist ivuxolimab. These TCRs come from an adult with an advanced solid tumor such as melanoma, head and neck, liver or kidney cancer. Each CDR3 is given with its conserved first and last residue. The size field is filled for only some rows; it gives once, few, many or a size class.

v_gene,abundance,j_gene,CDR3aa
TRBV19,-,TRBJ1-3,CASKGQGLTGAGNTIYF
TRBV5-4,-,TRBJ2-3,CASSFPGVAGASGTDTQYF
TRBV7-5,-,TRBJ1-1,CVRSLLGEGTGDTEAFF
TRBV4-3,once,TRBJ2-2,CASSQDSRGANTGELFF
TRBV7-9,-,TRBJ1-6,CASSYSGTEGSPLHF
TRBV6-1,-,TRBJ2-7,CASSGVGKGFKPYEQYF
TRBV10-2,-,TRBJ2-7,CASGESDYEQYF
TRBV28,-,TRBJ2-7,CATTDGSSYEQYF
TRBV19,-,TRBJ2-7,CASQGQGADEQYF
TRBV6-4,-,TRBJ2-1,CASSDSRLAGGEQFF
TRBV28,-,TRBJ1-4,CASSLGGKGDEKLFF
TRBV30,-,TRBJ1-1,CAWSVTRTGITEAFF
TRBV27,-,TRBJ2-3,CASSYTSGSTDTQYF
TRBV11-2,-,TRBJ1-1,CASSLGGATEAFF
TRBV5-6,-,TRBJ1-5,CASSLGNQPQHF
TRBV6-6,once,TRBJ2-1,CASSYDRGQNEQFF
TRBV7-2,-,TRBJ2-7,CASSLPGGTGYEQYF
TRBV9,-,TRBJ1-6,CASSFFWDGQNSPLHF
TRBV19,-,TRBJ1-5,CASIQKGTGSLSGNQPQHF
TRBV18,-,TRBJ2-1,CASSPNSLVNNEQFF
TRBV28,once,TRBJ1-3,CASSLQDPGNTIYF